These 28 T cell receptor beta chains were all obtained from the same sample, sequenced in a study of T cells in women clearing cervical HPV infection. Assay used: immunoSEQ multiplex PCR; TCRdb lists only in-frame clones, some missing. The repertoire shows tens of thousands of clones; the top ten hold 5%. What was sequenced was blood buffy coat. The receptors derive from a woman between 18 and 70 years old with a cervical HPV16 infection that either progressed to CIN3+ or cleared (not recorded which).

Points on this clone: The CDR3 end is not reached by the read, which stops 3 residues before it; the germline J gene fills it in. This rearrangement joins TRBV13 to TRBJ2-3; 7 bases fit TRBD2. Germline V gives CDR1 PRHDT, CDR2 FYEKMQ (reference sequence). The CDR3 spans 14 residues. The chain's CDR3 is CASSPVTSDETQYF. The CDR3 bases that were read are TGTGCCAGCAGCCCAGTAACTAGCGACGAGACG.

Comment on this clone: The sequenced fragment ends 3 residues before the CDR3 boundary, so the rest is inferred from the germline J gene. The chain employs TRBV6-2 or TRBV6-3 and TRBJ2-3; D might be TRBD2 (6 bases). The germline V gene has CDR1 MNHEY and CDR2 SVGEGT. This CDR3 is 14 amino acids long. Deletions cut 4 bases from V and 2 bases from J, with 10 bases between. Here the CDR3 reads CASSWGEDTDTQYF. CDR3 DNA, as far as it was read: TGTGCCAGCAGTTGGGGGGAAGACACAGATACG.

Concerning this clone itself: With the read ending 3 residues before the CDR3 end, the germline J gene is used to fill in that end. The J gene is TRBJ2-7, the V gene TRBV7-2; 7 nucleotides match TRBD1. CDR1 SGHTA and CDR2 FQGNSA come from the germline V gene. CDR3 length equals 13 residues. The junction had 2 bases not matched to a gene; V was cut back by 2 bases and J by 4 bases. Partial CDR3 DNA: TGTGCCAGCAGCTTAAGCAGGGGGTACGAG. Translated, it gives CASSLSRGYE. Given in full, the CDR3 is CASSLSRGYEQYF.

Worth noting for this clone: The CDR3 is cut off 3 residues early in the read; its end comes from the germline J gene. The chain links TRBV20-1 to TRBJ2-3, with 10 bases aligning to TRBD1. V gave up 3 bases and J gave up 3 bases; unmatched junction bases: 3. Germline assignment: CDR1 DFQATT and CDR2 SNEGSKA (reference sequence). The CDR3 loop spans 14 amino acids. Partial CDR3 DNA: TGCAGTGCTAGGACAGGGGGCTGGACAGATACG. It codes for CSARTGGWTDT. The CDR3 reads in full as CSARTGGWTDTQYF.

As to this clone: The read comes to an end 3 residues before the CDR3 does, leaving the germline J gene to fill in the end. This sequence joins TRBV20-1 and TRBJ2-5; 10 nucleotides line up with TRBD1. Germline values: CDR1 DFQATT, CDR2 SNEGSKA (reference sequence). This CDR3 region has 18 residues. The V and J ends lost 3 bases and 4 bases, in that order; junction bases with no gene match: 17. CDR3 sequence: CSASAPNRDRGRRETQYF. CDR3 DNA, as far as it was read: TGCAGTGCTAGCGCCCCAAACCGGGACAGGGGCAGGAGAGAGACC.

Points on this clone: The read finishes 3 residues shy of the CDR3 end, and the germline J gene is used to complete it. This sequence joins TRBV5-1 and TRBJ2-5, with 8 bases that match TRBD2. V was clipped by 4 bases and J by 1 base; unmatched bases: 9. The CDR3 covers 16 residues. Germline lookup yields CDR1 SGHRS and CDR2 YFSETQ. CDR3 sequence: CASSAGTRAGQETQYF. Partial CDR3 DNA: TGCGCCAGCAGCGCCGGGACTAGAGCGGGCCAAGAGACC.

Regarding this clone: The read falls 3 residues short of the CDR3 end, and the missing part is taken from the germline J gene. The V gene is TRBV7-7, the J gene TRBJ2-1; TRBD1 agrees at 8 bases. This CDR3 has 15 residues. With V trimmed by 5 bases and J by 2 bases, 5 bases remained unmatched. Germline lookup yields CDR1 SSHAT and CDR2 FNYEAQ (reference sequence). The CDR3 sequence is CASSRGQGTYNEQFF. Partial CDR3 DNA: TGTGCCAGCAGCCGAGGACAGGGAACCTACAATGAG.

As to this clone: Read coverage stops 3 residues before the CDR3 terminus; the germline J gene supplies the remainder. This sequence joins TRBV18 and TRBJ1-2, with TRBD1 matching over 7 bases. The CDR3 length is 14 residues. CDR1 is KGHSH, CDR2 LQKENI, per germline. The CDR3 bases that were read are TGTGCCAGCTCAGGCCGGGACAGCCAAGAGAGC. It translates to CASSGRDSQES. The entire CDR3 reads CASSGRDSQESYTF.

A word on this clone: The CDR3 extends 3 residues past the end of the read, so its final part is completed from the germline J gene. The chain employs TRBV7-3 and TRBJ1-1; 8 bases align to TRBD1. The V segment lost 6 bases and the J segment 1 base; nucleotides outside the gene matches: 4. CDR1 is SGHTA and CDR2 is FQGTGA in the germline V gene. The CDR3 extends over 14 amino acids. CDR3 bases read: TGTGCCAGCAGTTCGACAGGGGCGAACACTGAA. Translating gives CASSSTGANTE. The whole CDR3 sequence reads CASSSTGANTEAFF.

In the case of this clone: Read coverage stops 3 residues before the CDR3 terminus; the germline J gene supplies the remainder. The chain carries TRBV19 and TRBJ2-3, with TRBD2 identical over 10 bases. The V gene end was trimmed by 7 bases and the J gene end by 0 bases; junction bases not matched to a gene: 4. This CDR3 has 15 residues. Germline V lookup: CDR1 LNHDA, CDR2 SQIVND (reference sequence). The part of the CDR3 DNA that was read is TGTGCCAGTAAAAGCGGGGGGGGCAGCACAGATACG. Its protein product is CASKSGGGSTDT. The entire CDR3 is CASKSGGGSTDTQYF.

A note on this clone: The DNA ends 3 residues before the CDR3 does, and the rest of the CDR3 is filled in from the germline J gene. The chain is built from TRBV5-6 and TRBJ1-2, with D possibly TRBD1 on 6 matching bases. The CDR3 runs to 14 residues. Germline V lookup: CDR1 SGHDT, CDR2 YYEEEE. The V end was cut by 4 bases, the J end by 3 bases, with 13 bases between. The CDR3 region is CASSIQGHDYGYTF. CDR3 DNA (partial): TGTGCCAGCAGCATCCAGGGACACGACTATGGC.

Comment on this clone: Coverage ceases 3 residues before the CDR3 finishes, and the germline J gene fills in the end. The J gene is TRBJ2-1, the V gene TRBV6-2 or TRBV6-3; TRBD2 agrees at 8 bases. The CDR3 is 13 amino acids. CDR1 is MNHEY, CDR2 SVGEGT, per germline. Germline trimming cut 5 bases from V and 6 bases from J; bases unmatched to any gene: 3. Here the CDR3 reads CASSNLAGNEQFF. The covered CDR3 bases are TGTGCCAGCAGTAATCTAGCGGGCAATGAG.

In the case of this clone: One junction end does not reproduce the germline sequence, and a read error may be involved. The missing CDR3 end, 3 residues past where the read stops, is filled in from the germline J gene. The sample has other DNA sequences that encode this CDR3 too. The chain employs TRBV5-1 and TRBJ1-3; 7 positions agree with TRBD1. Germline V gene sequence: CDR1 SGHRS, CDR2 YFSETQ. The CDR3 is 16 residues long. This chain's CDR3 is CASSLTTGDSGNTIYF. CDR3 DNA (partial): TGCGCCAGCAGTCTGACTACAGGGGATTCTGGAAACACA.

On this clone: The observed sequence ends 3 residues before the CDR3 terminus, with the missing tail filled in from the germline J gene. The V gene is TRBV2, the J gene TRBJ2-3; D is undetermined. CDR1 is SNHLY and CDR2 is FYNNEI in the germline V gene. The CDR3 sequence is 13 residues long. V lost 7 bases and J 2 bases, leaving 10 bases between the germline ends. The CDR3 loop reads CASIGQFTDTQYF. CDR3 DNA, as far as it was read: TGTGCCAGCATAGGGCAGTTCACAGATACG.

Comments on this clone: Read coverage stops 3 residues before the CDR3 terminus; the germline J gene supplies the remainder. The chain recombines TRBV10-3 with TRBJ1-2; TRBD1 matches at 8 bases. The CDR3 contains 13 residues. CDR1 and CDR2 from the germline V gene are ENHRY and SYGVKD. The CDR3 protein is CAISTDRGQGYTF. CDR3 DNA (partial): TGTGCCATCAGCACCGACAGGGGTCAGGGG.

Concerning this clone itself: The CDR3 end is not reached by the read, which stops 3 residues before it; the germline J gene fills it in. The V gene is TRBV20-1, the J gene TRBJ2-5; D is unclear. Trimming took off 3 bases at V and 5 bases at J, with 13 bases between the two ends. Germline CDR1 reads DFQATT; CDR2 reads SNEGSKA (reference sequence). This CDR3 is built from 13 residues. CDR3 DNA, as far as it was read: TGCAGTGCTAGGGCAGGCGAAGTGGAGACC. It specifies CSARAGEVET. The whole CDR3 sequence reads CSARAGEVETQYF.

As for this clone: The CDR3 extends 3 residues past the end of the read, so its final part is completed from the germline J gene. The chain joins TRBV5-6 to TRBJ1-3, with 7 nucleotides matching TRBD1. The CDR3 covers 14 residues. Germline V gene lookup returns CDR1 SGHDT and CDR2 YYEEEE. V lost 0 bases, J lost 3 bases, and 0 bases stayed unmatched. The CDR3 DNA, read in part, is TGTGCCAGCAGCTTGGACAGGGGTGGAAACACC. This codes for CASSLDRGGNT. The CDR3 in full is CASSLDRGGNTIYF.

Concerning this clone: The junction departs from the called germline gene at one end, perhaps through a read error. With the read ending 3 residues before the CDR3 end, the germline J gene is used to fill in that end. Other DNA sequences from this sample encode an identical CDR3 as well. The J gene is TRBJ1-3, the V gene TRBV20-1; 8 nucleotides line up with TRBD1. Germline CDR1 and CDR2: DFQATT and SNEGSKA (reference sequence). The CDR3 sequence is 13 residues long. CDR3: CSARYGQGNTIYF. The CDR3 DNA, read in part, is TGCAGTGCTAGATACGGACAGGGAAACACT.

On this clone: The DNA ends 3 residues before the CDR3 does, and the rest of the CDR3 is filled in from the germline J gene. V and J are TRBV6-2 or TRBV6-3 and TRBJ2-7; 8 positions agree with TRBD2. This CDR3 has 17 residues. V gave up 2 bases and J gave up 6 bases; unmatched junction bases: 15. In germline, CDR1 is MNHEY, CDR2 SVGEGT. The DNA read from the CDR3 is TGTGCCAGCAGTTACGGGCGGTTAGCTAGCGGGCAAGGCGAG. It yields the protein CASSYGRLASGQGE. The entire CDR3 protein is CASSYGRLASGQGEQYF.

On this clone itself: The CDR3 end is not reached by the read, which stops 3 residues before it; the germline J gene fills it in. The chain recombines TRBV7-8 with TRBJ2-1; 9 bases agree with TRBD2. The germline CDR1 and CDR2 sequences are SGHVS and FQNEAQ. The CDR3 covers 15 residues. Losses at the gene ends were 2 bases for V and 8 bases for J; bases not matched to a gene: 7. The CDR3 spells CASSLSGGPIDEQFF. The CDR3 bases that were read are TGTGCCAGCAGCTTAAGCGGGGGGCCTATCGATGAG.

Worth noting for this clone: Sequencing ends 3 residues short of the CDR3 end; the germline J gene provides the rest. The chain employs TRBV12-3 or TRBV12-4 and TRBJ2-5; D possibly corresponds to TRBD1 (5 bases). The V end was cut by 7 bases, the J end by 1 base, with 10 bases between. The CDR3 extends over 13 amino acids. Here the CDR3 reads CASNHRSQETQYF. The CDR3 DNA, read in part, is TGTGCCAGCAACCACAGGAGCCAAGAGACC.

Concerning this clone itself: Read sequence stops 3 residues before the CDR3 end, and the germline J gene provides the missing end. V is TRBV5-4 and J is TRBJ1-2; D possibly corresponds to TRBD1 (5 bases). This CDR3 is 15 amino acids long. The V gene's germline CDR1 is SGHNT and CDR2 YYREEE (reference sequence). The ends were cut back, 0 bases at V and 0 bases at J, with 9 bases in the middle. The part of the CDR3 DNA that was read is TGTGCCAGCAGCTTGGCAGCAGGGACTAACTATGGC. Translated, it gives CASSLAAGTNYG. The complete CDR3 protein is CASSLAAGTNYGYTF.

Note on this clone: The read terminates 3 residues before the CDR3 end, so the remaining end is supplied by the germline J gene. This rearrangement joins TRBV20-1 to TRBJ2-3, with D possibly matching TRBD2 (7 bases). The V gene's germline CDR1 is DFQATT and CDR2 SNEGSKA (reference sequence). Trimming pared 2 bases from V and 0 bases from J, leaving 18 bases between. The CDR3 consists of 17 residues. Here the CDR3 reads CSARRGGGARSTDTQYF. CDR3 bases read: TGCAGTGCTAGAAGGGGTGGGGGGGCCAGGAGCACAGATACG.

To note about this clone: The CDR3 end lies 3 residues beyond the end of the read and is filled in from the germline J gene. The chain carries TRBV19 and TRBJ1-6, with 7 bases fitting TRBD1. Germline trimming cut 3 bases from V and 7 bases from J; bases unmatched to any gene: 9. Germline assignment: CDR1 LNHDA and CDR2 SQIVND (reference sequence). This CDR3 is 16 amino acids long. The sequenced CDR3 bases are TGTGCCAGTAGTATTCCTGGGACAGACCCCAATTCACCC. Amino acids: CASSIPGTDPNSP. The CDR3 in its entirety is CASSIPGTDPNSPLHF.

Concerning this clone: The sequence runs out 3 residues before the end of the CDR3; the remainder is reconstructed from the germline J gene. J is TRBJ2-3 and V is TRBV18; 7 bases agree with TRBD1. V was clipped by 6 bases and J by 1 base; unmatched bases: 10. Germline V lookup: CDR1 KGHSH, CDR2 LQKENI. There are 16 residues in the CDR3. The part of the CDR3 DNA that was read is TGTGCCAGCTCCCCAATAACAGGGGCCCGCACAGATACG. Translation gives CASSPITGARTDT. The whole CDR3 sequence reads CASSPITGARTDTQYF.

With regard to this clone: The CDR3 is cut off 3 residues early in the read; its end comes from the germline J gene. V and J are TRBV6-2 or TRBV6-3 and TRBJ1-2; 9 bases align to TRBD1. Germline assignment: CDR1 MNHEY and CDR2 SVGEGT. The length of the CDR3 is 14 residues. The covered CDR3 bases are TGTGCCAGCAGTGGACCGGGACAGGGCCACGAC. This gives the protein CASSGPGQGHD. Given in full, the CDR3 is CASSGPGQGHDYTF.

Concerning this clone itself: The read ends 3 residues early relative to the CDR3; the germline J gene fills the gap. The chain recombines TRBV13 with TRBJ2-5; 10 bases fit TRBD2. With V trimmed by 3 bases and J by 2 bases, 12 bases remained unmatched. CDR1 and CDR2 (germline): PRHDT, FYEKMQ (reference sequence). The CDR3 has 18 amino acids. CDR3 bases read: TGTGCCAGCAGCTTTTCTAGCGGGGGCCCAAAACTTCAAGAGACC. It translates to CASSFSSGGPKLQET. The full CDR3 reads CASSFSSGGPKLQETQYF.

Comment on this clone: The CDR3 extends 3 residues past the end of the read, so its final part is completed from the germline J gene. The J gene is TRBJ2-3, the V gene TRBV20-1; D might be TRBD2 (6 bases). Germline V gene data show CDR1 as DFQATT and CDR2 as SNEGSKA (reference sequence). The CDR3 covers 13 residues. V was trimmed by 6 bases and J by 7 bases, leaving 17 bases between them. The chain's CDR3 is CSAQVLAVNTQYF. The DNA read from the CDR3 is TGCAGTGCCCAAGTACTAGCTGTGAATACG.